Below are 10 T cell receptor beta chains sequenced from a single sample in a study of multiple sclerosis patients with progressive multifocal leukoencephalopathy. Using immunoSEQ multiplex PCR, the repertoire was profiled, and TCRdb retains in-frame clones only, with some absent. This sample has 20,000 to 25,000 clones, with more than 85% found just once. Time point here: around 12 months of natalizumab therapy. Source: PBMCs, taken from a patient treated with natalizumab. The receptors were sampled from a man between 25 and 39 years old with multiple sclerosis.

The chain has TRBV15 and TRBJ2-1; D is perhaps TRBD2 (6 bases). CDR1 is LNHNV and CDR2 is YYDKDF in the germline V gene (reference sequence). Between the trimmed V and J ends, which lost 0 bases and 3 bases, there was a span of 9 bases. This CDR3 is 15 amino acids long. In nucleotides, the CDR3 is TGTGCCACCAGCAGAGACGGGAGTTTCTACAATGAGCAGTTCTTC. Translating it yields CATSRDGSFYNEQFF.

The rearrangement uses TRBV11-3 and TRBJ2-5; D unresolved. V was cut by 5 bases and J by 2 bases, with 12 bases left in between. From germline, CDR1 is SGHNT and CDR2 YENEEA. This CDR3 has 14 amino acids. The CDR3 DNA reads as TGTGCCAGCAGCGCTAGGTGGATGCAAGAGACCCAGTACTTC. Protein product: CASSARWMQETQYF.

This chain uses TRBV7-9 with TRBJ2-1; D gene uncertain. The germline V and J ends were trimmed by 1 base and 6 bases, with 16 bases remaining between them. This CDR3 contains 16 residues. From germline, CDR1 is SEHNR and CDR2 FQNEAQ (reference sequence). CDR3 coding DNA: TGTGCCAGCAGCTTAGGAGGATTACTATACCCCAATGAGCAGTTCTTC. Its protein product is CASSLGGLLYPNEQFF.

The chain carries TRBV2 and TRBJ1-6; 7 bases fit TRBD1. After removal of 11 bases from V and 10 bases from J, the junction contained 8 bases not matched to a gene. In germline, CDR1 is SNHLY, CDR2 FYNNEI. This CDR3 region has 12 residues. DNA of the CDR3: TGTGCCGGAACCGACAGGGCCTCACCCCTCCACTTT. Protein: CAGTDRASPLHF.

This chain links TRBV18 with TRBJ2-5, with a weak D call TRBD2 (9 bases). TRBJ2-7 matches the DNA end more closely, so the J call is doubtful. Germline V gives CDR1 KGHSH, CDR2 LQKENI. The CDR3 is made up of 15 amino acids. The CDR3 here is CASSLDRGLAGEQYF. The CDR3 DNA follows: TGTGCCAGCTCACTCGACAGGGGACTAGCTGGCGAGCAGTACTTC.

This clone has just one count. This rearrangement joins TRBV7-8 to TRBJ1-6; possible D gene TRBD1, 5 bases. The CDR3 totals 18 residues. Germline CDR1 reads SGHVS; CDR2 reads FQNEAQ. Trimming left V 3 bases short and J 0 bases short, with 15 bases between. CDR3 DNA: TGTGCCAGCAGCTTGGGGGACGGTAGGAGCTCCTATAATTCACCCCTCCACTTT. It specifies CASSLGDGRSSYNSPLHF.

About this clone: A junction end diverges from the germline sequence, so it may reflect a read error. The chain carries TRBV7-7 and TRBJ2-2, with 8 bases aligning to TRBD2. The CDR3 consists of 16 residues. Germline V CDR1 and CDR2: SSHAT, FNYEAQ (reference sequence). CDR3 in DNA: TGTGCTAGCAGCCCCCGGGGGGGATCGAGCACCGGGGAGCTGTTTTTT. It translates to CASSPRGGSSTGELFF.

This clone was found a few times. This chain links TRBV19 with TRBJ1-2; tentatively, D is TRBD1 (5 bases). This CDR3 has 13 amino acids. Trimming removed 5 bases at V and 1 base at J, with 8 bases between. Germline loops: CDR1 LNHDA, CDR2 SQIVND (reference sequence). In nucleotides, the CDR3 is TGTGCCAGTAGTTATCAGGGTAACTATGGCTACACCTTC. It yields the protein CASSYQGNYGYTF. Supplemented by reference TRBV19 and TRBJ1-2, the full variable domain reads DGGITQSPKYLFRKEGQNVTLSCEQNLNHDAMYWYRQDPGQGLRLIYYSQIVNDFQKGDIAEGYSVSREKKESFPLTVTSAQKNPTAFYLCASSYQGNYGYTFGSGTRLTVV.

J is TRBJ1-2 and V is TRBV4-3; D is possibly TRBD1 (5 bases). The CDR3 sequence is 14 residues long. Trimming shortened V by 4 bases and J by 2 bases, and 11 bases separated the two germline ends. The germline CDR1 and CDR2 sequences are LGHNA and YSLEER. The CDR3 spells CASSPFGGNYGYTF. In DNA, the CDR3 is TGCGCCAGCAGCCCCTTCGGGGGGAACTATGGCTACACCTTC.

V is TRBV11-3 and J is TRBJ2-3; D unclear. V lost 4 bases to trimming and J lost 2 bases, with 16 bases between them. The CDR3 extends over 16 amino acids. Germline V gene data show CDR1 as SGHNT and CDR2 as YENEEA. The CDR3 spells CASSSYSQVNTDTQYF. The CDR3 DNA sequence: TGTGCCAGCAGCTCTTACTCCCAAGTGAACACAGATACGCAGTATTTT.